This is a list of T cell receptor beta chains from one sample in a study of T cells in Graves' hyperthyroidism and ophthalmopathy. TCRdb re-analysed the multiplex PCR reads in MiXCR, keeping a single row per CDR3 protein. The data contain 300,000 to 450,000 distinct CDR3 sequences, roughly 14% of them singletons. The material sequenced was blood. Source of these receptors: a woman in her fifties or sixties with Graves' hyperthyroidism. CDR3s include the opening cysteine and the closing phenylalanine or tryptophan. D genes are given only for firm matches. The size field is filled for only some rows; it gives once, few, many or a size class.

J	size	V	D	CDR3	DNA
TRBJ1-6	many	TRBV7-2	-	CASSLTRQAVLHF	TGTGCCAGCAGCTTAACCCGACAGGCCGTACTCCACTTT
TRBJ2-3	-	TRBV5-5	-	CASSAASSRVDTQYF	TGTGCCAGCAGCGCCGCCTCATCCAGGGTTGATACGCAGTATTTT
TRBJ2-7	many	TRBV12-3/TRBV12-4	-	CASSLRGGEHSGEQYF	TGTGCCAGCAGTCTTCGAGGAGGGGAGCACTCTGGGGAGCAGTACTTC
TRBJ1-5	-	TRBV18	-	CASSDGRNQPQHF	TGTGCCAGCTCGGACGGTCGCAATCAGCCCCAGCATTTT
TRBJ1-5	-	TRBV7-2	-	CASSIGGFEQPQHF	TGTGCCAGCAGCATAGGAGGGTTCGAACAGCCCCAGCATTTT
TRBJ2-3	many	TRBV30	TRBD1	CAYRSGTATDTQYF	TGTGCCTATCGATCCGGGACAGCTACAGATACGCAGTATTTT
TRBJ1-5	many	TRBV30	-	CAWSSRGNQPQHF	TGTGCCTGGAGTTCCCGGGGGAATCAGCCCCAGCATTTT
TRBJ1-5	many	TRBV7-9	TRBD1	CASSRQGDGNQPQHF	TGTGCCAGCAGCAGACAGGGGGACGGCAATCAGCCCCAGCATTTT
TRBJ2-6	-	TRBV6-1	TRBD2	CASSHSGSSGANVLTF	TGTGCCAGCAGTCACAGCGGGAGCTCTGGGGCCAACGTCCTGACTTTC
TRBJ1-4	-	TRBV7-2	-	CASSLMLREKLFF	TGTGCCAGCAGCTTAATGCTGCGGGAAAAACTGTTTTTT